This TCR beta chain was captured in a study of Graves' ophthalmopathy and Graves' hyperthyroidism. From RNA, the CDR3 regions of TCR beta chains were amplified and sequenced. Following a first-round RT-PCR that used HTBI primers, a second-round multiplex PCR was carried out. Via MiXCR, TCRdb re-called the multiplex PCR reads, giving one row per CDR3 protein. The data hold approximately 460,000 distinct CDR3 sequences, with about an eighth observed a single time. At least ten counts were recorded for this clonotype. The V gene's germline CDR1 is MDHEN and CDR2 SYDVKM. The CDR3 extends over 13 amino acids. Trimming took 6 bases from V and 4 from J, leaving 12 bases between them.

The receptor was isolated from a woman aged 25 to 45 with Graves' ophthalmopathy. Sequenced input: blood. V usage is TRBV28 and J usage is TRBJ1-2, with D perhaps TRBD1 (5 bases). The DNA of the CDR3 is TGTGCCAGCAGGGGCAGGGAACCCTATGGCTACACCTTC. Translated, it gives CASRGREPYGYTF.